This TCR beta chain appears in the sequencing data of a study of tumor and adjacent non-tumor tissue in lung cancer. On the study more broadly: The cohort had 12 adenocarcinoma, a couple of squamous cell and 1 small cell patients.

The template was RNA from unsorted bulk tissue. TCRbeta libraries were built with three rounds of nested PCR, modified from ARM-PCR. Each CDR3 protein is one row after TCRdb ran MiXCR on the multiplex PCR reads. The data contain 100,000 to 150,000 distinct CDR3 sequences, around three fifths of them singletons. Regarding this clonotype: A read error may be the cause here, since a much bigger clone is one base away.

The CDR3 is 13 amino acids. CDR1 is MNHNY, CDR2 SVGAGI, per germline (reference sequence). The chain combines TRBV6-6 with TRBJ2-4; unclear D gene. This TCR came from a man aged 25 to 40 with non-small cell lung cancer. Sequences were obtained from lung tumor tissue. For the CDR3, the DNA is TGTGCCAGCATCGGACGGCACAAAAACATTCGGTACTTC. This codes for CASIGRHKNIRYF.